The 10 T cell receptor beta chains below all came from one sample that was sequenced in a study of T-cell reconstitution after alpha-beta-depleted transplantation in children. Unique molecular identifiers were used in preparing the TCRbeta library. TCRdb called the PCR reads again in MiXCR, with one record for every CDR3 protein. Of a few hundred thousand distinct CDR3 sequences listed, approximately 30% are singletons. Sequencing used PBMCs, obtained before TCRalphabeta/CD19-depleted stem cell transplant. The receptors come from a boy in the first two years of life with Wiskott-Aldrich syndrome, due to receive a stem cell transplant.

The gene calls are TRBV27 and TRBJ2-3; D may match TRBD1 or TRBD2 (7 bases each). V gave up 2 bases and J gave up 4 bases, with 16 bases separating them. The CDR3 is made up of 16 amino acids. The germline V gene has CDR1 MNHEY and CDR2 SMNVEV (reference sequence). CDR3 DNA: TGTGCCAGCAGTTTAGGCCTCAGGGGGAGGGCAGATACGCAGTATTTT. Translation: CASSLGLRGRADTQYF.

This clonotype was recorded many times. V and J are TRBV24-1 and TRBJ2-7, with D hard to call. This CDR3 contains 11 residues. Trimming removed 4 bases at V and 4 bases at J, with 4 bases between. Germline V gives CDR1 KGHDR, CDR2 SFDVKD. The CDR3 loop reads CATSEGYEQYF. The CDR3 DNA reads TGTGCCACCAGTGAAGGGTACGAGCAGTACTTC.

DNA of the CDR3: TGTGCCAGCAGTTTAGGGCAGGGGGCAGGCTGGGAAAAACTGTTTTTT. Its translation: CASSLGQGAGWEKLFF. This rearrangement joins TRBV12-3 or TRBV12-4 to TRBJ1-4; 8 bases are a match to TRBD1. The CDR3 covers 16 residues. With V trimmed by 1 base and J by 8 bases, 9 bases remained unmatched.

The chain couples TRBV10-1 to TRBJ2-6; D gene ambiguous. The CDR3 is 13 residues long. V lost 5 bases to trimming and J lost 4 bases, with 6 bases between them. Germline V gives CDR1 WNHNN, CDR2 SYGVQD (reference sequence). CDR3 bases: TGCGCCAGCAGTAATACCGGGGCCAACGTCCTGACTTTC. This gives the protein CASSNTGANVLTF.

In this sample, this clonotype turned up many times. The V gene is TRBV20-1, the J gene TRBJ2-3; 8 bases match TRBD2. Germline CDR1 and CDR2: DFQATT and SNEGSKA (reference sequence). After removal of 0 bases from V and 6 bases from J, the junction contained 8 bases not matched to a gene. The CDR3 is 15 residues long. The CDR3 coding sequence is TGCAGTGCTAGAGATGGGCGGGAGGCGGGGGATACGCAGTATTTT. Its translation: CSARDGREAGDTQYF.

The V gene is TRBV5-5, the J gene TRBJ1-6; 7 bases are shared with TRBD1. The CDR3 covers 15 residues. The germline gives CDR1 SGHKS, CDR2 YYEKEE (reference sequence). Germline trimming cut 0 bases from V and 7 bases from J; bases unmatched to any gene: 4. The CDR3 loop is CASSLVVGGNSPLHF. In nucleotides, the CDR3 is TGTGCCAGCAGCTTGGTGGTAGGGGGCAATTCACCCCTCCACTTT.

Only a few counts were recorded for this clonotype. V and J are TRBV5-1 and TRBJ2-1; D ambiguous. V lost 2 bases to trimming and J lost 1 base, with 13 bases between them. Germline V lookup: CDR1 SGHRS, CDR2 YFSETQ. The CDR3 extends over 16 amino acids. CDR3 amino acids: CASSFKESTSYNEQFF. DNA for the CDR3: TGCGCCAGCAGCTTTAAGGAAAGCACTTCCTACAATGAGCAGTTCTTC.

This clonotype was observed a handful of times. The J gene is TRBJ2-7, the V gene TRBV12-3 or TRBV12-4, with 10 positions matching TRBD2. Trimming cost V 5 bases and J 1 base; bases outside gene matches: 8. This CDR3 contains 16 residues. The chain's CDR3 is CASSPSDSGRSYEQYF. As DNA, the CDR3 is TGTGCCAGCAGTCCCTCCGATAGCGGGAGGTCCTACGAGCAGTACTTC.

This rearrangement joins TRBV12-3 or TRBV12-4 to TRBJ1-5, with D possibly matching TRBD1 (6 bases). The CDR3 sequence is 13 residues long. Between the trimmed V and J ends, which lost 5 bases and 4 bases, there was a span of 9 bases. The CDR3 reads CASSRTGNQPQHF. CDR3 sequence (DNA): TGTGCCAGCAGTCGAACAGGGAATCAGCCCCAGCATTTT.

This clonotype was picked up a small number of times. The chain recombines TRBV6-5 with TRBJ2-1, with TRBD2 as a possible D gene (5 bases). This CDR3 is 13 amino acids long. Trimming removed 1 base from V and 6 bases from J, with 7 bases in between. In germline, CDR1 is MNHEY, CDR2 SVGAGI. The CDR3 loop reads CASSYYEGNEQFF. Here the CDR3 DNA reads TGTGCCAGCAGTTACTATGAGGGCAATGAGCAGTTCTTC.